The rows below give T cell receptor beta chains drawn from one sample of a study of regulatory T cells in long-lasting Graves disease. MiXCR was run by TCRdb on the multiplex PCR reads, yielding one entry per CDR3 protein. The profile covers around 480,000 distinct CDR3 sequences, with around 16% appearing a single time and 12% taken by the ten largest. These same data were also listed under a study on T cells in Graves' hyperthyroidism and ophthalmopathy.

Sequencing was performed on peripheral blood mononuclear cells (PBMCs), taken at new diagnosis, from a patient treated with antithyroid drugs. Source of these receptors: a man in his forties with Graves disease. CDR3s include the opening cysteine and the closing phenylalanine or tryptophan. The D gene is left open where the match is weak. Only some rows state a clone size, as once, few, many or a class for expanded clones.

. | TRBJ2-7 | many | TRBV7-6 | TGTGCCAGCAGCTTAGCGAAGGTAGGGGGTACCTCCTACGAGCAGTACTTC | CASSLAKVGGTSYEQYF
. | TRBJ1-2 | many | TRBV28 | TGTGCCAGCAGTCCCACCGGGATGGAGGGTGGTGGCTACACCTTC | CASSPTGMEGGGYTF
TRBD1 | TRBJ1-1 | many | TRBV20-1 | TGCAGTGCGCGGACAGGCCAGAACACTGAAGCTTTCTTT | CSARTGQNTEAFF
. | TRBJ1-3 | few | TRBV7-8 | TGTGCCAGCAGCTTAGAGTGGGGACACCTGAGCTCTGGAAACACCATATATTTT | CASSLEWGHLSSGNTIYF
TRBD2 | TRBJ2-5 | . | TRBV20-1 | TGCAGTGCCCACCTCGGTAGCGGGAGGGGGAAGGAGACCCAGTACTTC | CSAHLGSGRGKETQYF
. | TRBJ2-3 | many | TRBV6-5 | TGTGCCAGCAGTTACTTTTTACGGGAAGGGGGCACAGATACGCAGTATTTT | CASSYFLREGGTDTQYF
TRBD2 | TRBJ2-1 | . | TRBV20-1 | TGCAGTGCTAGTCACGGGATAGCGGGAGGGAAGGCCTACAATGAGCAGTTCTTC | CSASHGIAGGKAYNEQFF
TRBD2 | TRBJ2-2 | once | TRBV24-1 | TGTGCCACCGGGACTAGCGTCGTTAACACCGGGGAGCTGTTTTTT | CATGTSVVNTGELFF
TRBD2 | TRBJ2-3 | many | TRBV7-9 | TGTGCCAGCAGCTTAGTGAGCGGGAGTGCAGATACGCAGTATTTT | CASSLVSGSADTQYF
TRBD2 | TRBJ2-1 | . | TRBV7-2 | TGTGCCAGCAGCGTAATAGCGGGGACGATTTACAATGAGCAGTTCTTC | CASSVIAGTIYNEQFF
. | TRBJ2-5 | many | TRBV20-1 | TGCAGTGCTAGAGATCTCGGCAGGGCCCCAGAGACCCAGTACTTC | CSARDLGRAPETQYF
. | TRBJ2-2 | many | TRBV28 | TGTGCCAGCAAATCCCCCCGGGCTGGGGACACCGGGGAGCTGTTTTTT | CASKSPRAGDTGELFF
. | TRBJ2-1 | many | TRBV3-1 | TGTGCCAGCAGCCAAGATCCCGTGGTCAATGAGCAGTTCTTC | CASSQDPVVNEQFF
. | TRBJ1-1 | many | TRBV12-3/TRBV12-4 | TGTGCCAGCAGTTTAAAGACGACGGGCACTGAAGCTTTCTTT | CASSLKTTGTEAFF
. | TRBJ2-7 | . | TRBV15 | TGTGCCACCAGCAGAGAGGGCAGCCCCTACGAGCAGTACTTC | CATSREGSPYEQYF
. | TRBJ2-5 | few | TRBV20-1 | TGCAGTGTTCAGACACTAGTGGGGGAGACCCAGTACTTC | CSVQTLVGETQYF